Listed below are T cell receptor beta chains from one sample, sequenced in a study of cytomegalovirus exposure and HLA in healthy donors. Clones were read by immunoSEQ multiplex PCR, and TCRdb kept only the in-frame ones, dropping some. The profile shows 150,000 to 200,000 clones, about 9% of them singletons. The sequenced material came from PBMCs. These receptors were obtained from a woman aged 25 to 39 in good health and CMV-seropositive. The CDR3 runs from the conserved cysteine through the conserved F or W. The D gene is left open where the match is weak. Expanded clones get a size class; other rows say once, few or many, or leave the size out.

clone_size,j_call,v_call,d_call,cdr3_nt,cdr3_aa
few,TRBJ2-2,TRBV13,TRBD2,TGTGCCAGCAGCTTAGGGGGTTCCGAACTAGCGGGAGTCACCGGGGAGCTGTTTTTT,CASSLGGSELAGVTGELFF
NA,TRBJ1-1,TRBV25-1,TRBD1,TGTGCCAGCAGTGATAAAGACAGGGTCCCCACTGAAGCTTTCTTT,CASSDKDRVPTEAFF
NA,TRBJ2-7,TRBV7-9,NA,TGTGCCAGCAGCTTAGGCCACGCAGCAGGGGTTGACGAGCAGTACTTC,CASSLGHAAGVDEQYF
NA,TRBJ1-5,TRBV11-3,NA,TGTGCCAGCAGTACAGGGCCGGACCATCAGCCCCAGCATTTT,CASSTGPDHQPQHF
few,TRBJ1-3,TRBV13,NA,TGTGCCAGCAGCTTAGATTACTCTGGAAACACCATATATTTT,CASSLDYSGNTIYF
NA,TRBJ1-1,TRBV9,NA,TGTGCCAGCAGTGGCGCGGGCCTACGTCAAGCAGCTTTCTTT,CASSGAGLRQAAFF
few,TRBJ2-1,TRBV9,TRBD2,TGTGCCAGCACCAGTAGCGGGAGTGCTAATGAGCAGTTCTTC,CASTSSGSANEQFF
few,TRBJ1-5,TRBV25-1,NA,TGTGCCAGCAGTGAATTTGGGGGCCTGCAGCCCCAGCATTTT,CASSEFGGLQPQHF
NA,TRBJ1-5,TRBV29-1,TRBD1,TGCAGCGCCCGGGACAGCTACAATCAGCCCCAGCATTTT,CSARDSYNQPQHF
few,TRBJ1-2,TRBV5-4,NA,TGTGCCAGCAGCTTCACAGGGTACTATGGCTACACCTTC,CASSFTGYYGYTF
NA,TRBJ2-7,TRBV6-7,TRBD2,TGTGCCAGCGGGACTAGCGGAACCTACGAGCAGTACTTC,CASGTSGTYEQYF
NA,TRBJ2-7,TRBV9,TRBD2,TGTGCCAGCAGCGTACTCGGACTAGCGGGAGCTGGCGAGCAGTACTTC,CASSVLGLAGAGEQYF
NA,TRBJ1-3,TRBV13,TRBD1,TGTGCCAGCAGCTTATCTTCAGAAGGGGGCCCGCGTCATTTT,CASSLSSEGGPRHF
few,TRBJ2-7,TRBV7-8,NA,TGTGCCAGCAGCTTCCGGGCCGGCAGGGACTACGAGCAGTACTTC,CASSFRAGRDYEQYF
few,TRBJ2-2,TRBV5-1,NA,TGCGCCAGCAGCTGGAGAGGCATCACCGGGGAGCTGTTTTTT,CASSWRGITGELFF
few,TRBJ2-1,TRBV4-2,TRBD2,TGTGCCAGCAGCCAGAGGACTAGCGGGAGGGTGAATGAGCAGTTCTTC,CASSQRTSGRVNEQFF
NA,TRBJ2-5,TRBV9,TRBD2,TGTGCCAGCAGCGTAACCGGGAGGGCCCAAGAGACCCAGTACTTC,CASSVTGRAQETQYF
few,TRBJ1-2,TRBV6-1,TRBD1,TGTGCCAGCTCGGGACAGGGGAATGGCTACACCTTC,CASSGQGNGYTF
few,TRBJ2-1,TRBV9,NA,TGTGCCAGCAGCGTACCCTTAAGAGCACCTAGCGATTCCTACAATGAGCAGTTCTTC,CASSVPLRAPSDSYNEQFF
few,TRBJ1-1,TRBV5-1,TRBD1,TGCGCCAGCAGCGAGCTGTCGGGACAGGGGGCCTCTGAAGCTTTCTTT,CASSELSGQGASEAFF
NA,TRBJ2-2,TRBV7-3,TRBD2,TGTGCCAGCAGCTTAACGAGGGATACTAGCGGGAGATCCGGGGAGCTGTTTTTT,CASSLTRDTSGRSGELFF
NA,TRBJ1-1,TRBV5-1,TRBD1,TGCGCCAGCAGCTCAAGGACAGGGAAGAACACTGAAGCTTTCTTT,CASSSRTGKNTEAFF
NA,TRBJ2-2,TRBV6-5,TRBD1,TGTGCCAGCAGAGGGACAGGGAGAACCGGGGAGCTGGTTTTT,CASRGTGRTGELVF
few,TRBJ2-7,TRBV2,NA,TGTGCCAGCAGTGCTGGGGGGGCCTCCTCCTACGAGCAGTACTTC,CASSAGGASSYEQYF
few,TRBJ2-6,TRBV27,TRBD1,TGTGCCAGCACGATCGGCTTCGTAACAGGGGCTAACTCTGGGGCCAACGTCCTGACTTTC,CASTIGFVTGANSGANVLTF
few,TRBJ2-5,TRBV19,NA,TGTGCCAGTAATAAACAGGGTCAAGAGACCCAGTACTTC,CASNKQGQETQYF
few,TRBJ1-2,TRBV12-5,TRBD1,TGTGCTAGTGGTTTGGTACAGGGGGGGGTGACAGGGAACCGTGGCTACACCTTC,CASGLVQGGVTGNRGYTF
NA,TRBJ1-2,TRBV4-2,NA,TGTGCCAGCAGCCAAGTACCAGGGAACCGCCATGGCTACACCTTC,CASSQVPGNRHGYTF
few,TRBJ2-7,TRBV6-1,NA,TGTGCCAGCAGTGGACGCCGACACTCCTACGAGCAGTACTTC,CASSGRRHSYEQYF
NA,TRBJ2-2,TRBV4-1,TRBD2,TGCGCCAGCAGCCCCAGAGGAGCGGGAGCACCCGGGGAGCTGTTTTTT,CASSPRGAGAPGELFF
NA,TRBJ2-1,TRBV5-1,TRBD1,TGCGCCAGCAGCTTTAGAGGGGGCGCCTACAATGAGCAGTTCTTC,CASSFRGGAYNEQFF
NA,TRBJ2-7,TRBV30,NA,TGTGCCTGGAGTGAATACAGGGTAACCTACGAGCAGTACTTC,CAWSEYRVTYEQYF
NA,TRBJ2-7,TRBV7-8,TRBD2,TGTGCCAGCAGCCCTAGCGGGAGCCCTCATTACGAGCAGTACTTC,CASSPSGSPHYEQYF
NA,TRBJ2-7,TRBV15,NA,TGTGCCACCAGCAGGGTATCGGAGGCGGGGGAGCAGTACTTC,CATSRVSEAGEQYF
NA,TRBJ2-1,TRBV30,NA,TGTGCCTGGACGAGCTACCACTACAATGAGCAGTTCTTC,CAWTSYHYNEQFF
NA,TRBJ1-5,TRBV19,NA,TGTGCCAGTAGCCTGTACAGGGCTACCTTCAATCAGCCCCAGCATTTT,CASSLYRATFNQPQHF
few,TRBJ1-2,TRBV6-1,NA,TGTGCCAGCAGTGAACATAACTATGGCTACACCTTC,CASSEHNYGYTF
once,TRBJ2-7,TRBV7-6,TRBD1,TGTGCCAGCAGCTTATACCCCAGGGGGCGGGGCTACGAGCAGTACTTC,CASSLYPRGRGYEQYF
NA,TRBJ1-2,TRBV29-1,NA,TGCAGCGTTCCTCTGATGAGGGACTATGGCTACACCTTC,CSVPLMRDYGYTF
few,TRBJ1-2,TRBV4-1,NA,TGCGCCAGCAGCCAAGATATAGCTTATGGCTACACCTTT,CASSQDIAYGYTF